These 24 T cell receptor beta chains share one sample of origin, sequenced in a study of T cell responses to AZD1222 COVID-19 vaccine. The assay was immunoSEQ multiplex PCR, and TCRdb's table has in-frame clones only and misses some. The sample lists some 110,000 clones; roughly 93% were seen once. This specimen was peripheral blood, taken 28 days after the second AZD1222 dose. The receptors derive from an adult who received the AZD1222 COVID-19 vaccine.

This clone was seen a single time. CDR3 sequence: CASDGAGANVLTF. The CDR3 DNA reads as TGTGCCAGCGATGGAGCTGGGGCCAACGTCCTGACTTTC. The chain is built from TRBV28 and TRBJ2-6, with D hard to call. The CDR3 covers 13 residues. The ends were cut back, 8 bases at V and 2 bases at J, with 7 bases in the middle. In germline, CDR1 is MDHEN, CDR2 SYDVKM.

CDR3 protein: CASRSNKRARYNEQFF. The CDR3 coding sequence is TGTGCCAGCAGATCTAATAAGAGGGCCAGGTACAATGAGCAGTTCTTC. The chain uses TRBV7-9 and TRBJ2-1, with D tentatively TRBD2 (5 bases). Germline V gives CDR1 SEHNR, CDR2 FQNEAQ (reference sequence). The CDR3 contains 16 residues. V was cut by 6 bases and J by 4 bases, with 19 bases left in between.

This chain connects TRBV4-1 to TRBJ1-5; D possibly corresponds to TRBD1 (5 bases). The CDR3 spans 16 residues. The germline V gene has CDR1 MGHRA and CDR2 YSYEKL. Trimming removed 3 bases at V and 2 bases at J, with 14 bases between. The CDR3 nucleotides are TGCGCCAGCAGCCAGGGATGGGCAGGGCGCAATCAGCCCCAGCATTTT. The encoded protein is CASSQGWAGRNQPQHF.

The J gene is TRBJ1-1, the V gene TRBV6-5, with 7 bases matching TRBD1. The CDR3 runs 15 residues. Germline loops: CDR1 MNHEY, CDR2 SVGAGI. With 6 bases clipped from V and 3 bases from J, the junction kept 10 bases outside the gene matches. For the CDR3, the DNA is TGTGCCAGCAGCCCCGGCCCAGGGGGGGACACTGAAGCTTTCTTT. Protein sequence: CASSPGPGGDTEAFF.

The gene calls are TRBV6-1 and TRBJ2-1; TRBD2 aligns across 7 bases. Germline CDR1 reads MNHNS; CDR2 reads SASEGT. V was pared by 3 bases and J by 0 bases, with 5 bases of the junction left unmatched. CDR3 length: 16 residues. In nucleotides, the CDR3 is TGTGCCAGCAGTGATTGGGGGGGGAGCTCCTACAATGAGCAGTTCTTC. Translated, it gives CASSDWGGSSYNEQFF.

The gene calls are TRBV27 and TRBJ1-1, with D maybe TRBD1 (5 bases). With 5 bases removed from V and 5 bases from J, the gap between germline ends came to 15 bases. Germline CDR1 is MNHEY and CDR2 is SMNVEV (reference sequence). This CDR3 region has 14 residues. This CDR3 is CASSQTGTRTEAFF. The DNA for the CDR3 is TGTGCCAGCAGTCAAACCGGGACGCGGACTGAAGCTTTCTTT.

The rearrangement links TRBV7-9 to TRBJ2-1; 7 bases agree with TRBD1. There are 15 residues in the CDR3. The germline V gene has CDR1 SEHNR and CDR2 FQNEAQ (reference sequence). After removal of 5 bases from V and 4 bases from J, the junction contained 8 bases not matched to a gene. This CDR3 is CASSPDRVAYNEQFF. The CDR3 coding sequence is TGTGCCAGCAGCCCAGACAGGGTGGCTTACAATGAGCAGTTCTTC.

The chain carries TRBV18 and TRBJ2-7, with TRBD2 identical over 7 bases. The ends lost 2 bases at V and 3 bases at J; junction bases unmatched: 10. The CDR3 totals 16 residues. CDR1 and CDR2 (germline): KGHSH, LQKENI. CDR3 sequence reads: CASSPWGGAGSYEQYF. CDR3 bases: TGTGCCAGCTCACCATGGGGAGGAGCGGGGAGCTACGAGCAGTACTTC.

The rearrangement links TRBV28 to TRBJ1-4; D ambiguous. CDR1 MDHEN and CDR2 SYDVKM come from the germline V gene. Trimming removed 6 bases at V and 4 bases at J, with 12 bases between. CDR3 length: 14 amino acids. The DNA for the CDR3 is TGTGCCAGCAGATTAAGTGGGGATAATGAAAAACTGTTTTTT. Protein product: CASRLSGDNEKLFF.

The chain has TRBV7-3 and TRBJ2-1; 8 bases match TRBD1. The V gene's germline CDR1 is SGHTA and CDR2 FQGTGA. The trim removed 5 bases at V and 9 bases at J, leaving 6 bases unmatched. This CDR3 has 13 amino acids. The CDR3 here is CASSVQGDLEQFF. CDR3 nucleotides: TGTGCCAGCAGCGTACAGGGGGACCTTGAGCAGTTCTTC.

The chain recombines TRBV7-8 with TRBJ2-5, with D perhaps assigned TRBD1 or TRBD2 (7 bases each). CDR1 is SGHVS and CDR2 is FQNEAQ in the germline V gene. V was shortened by 7 bases and J by 0 bases, with 18 bases between the two germline ends. The CDR3 has 16 residues. The CDR3, as DNA: TGTGCCAGCACCTTCCCGGGGGGACAGTACCAAGAGACCCAGTACTTC. Its protein is CASTFPGGQYQETQYF.

The chain is built from TRBV28 and TRBJ1-5; D is perhaps TRBD1 (5 bases). Germline V gene data show CDR1 as MDHEN and CDR2 as SYDVKM. V was cut by 7 bases and J by 0 bases, with 13 bases left in between. CDR3 size: 15 residues. CDR3 bases: TGTGCCAGCAACCCCGGGGGGAATAGCAATCAGCCCCAGCATTTT. It encodes CASNPGGNSNQPQHF.

The V and J genes are TRBV2 and TRBJ2-1; D may match TRBD1 or TRBD2 (5 bases each). The CDR3 consists of 17 residues. Germline V lookup: CDR1 SNHLY, CDR2 FYNNEI. V lost 10 bases to trimming and J lost 7 bases, with 29 bases between them. CDR3 sequence reads: CATNLGRGETNDNEQFF. As DNA, the CDR3 is TGTGCCACCAACCTGGGGAGAGGGGAGACCAACGATAATGAGCAGTTCTTC.

The chain is built from TRBV19 and TRBJ2-3, with 7 bases fitting TRBD1. Germline lookup yields CDR1 LNHDA and CDR2 SQIVND (reference sequence). The CDR3 totals 14 residues. J gave up 3 bases and V 5 bases, and 5 bases lay outside the gene matches. Here the CDR3 DNA reads TGTGCCAGTAGTTCCTCCAGGGGGACAGATACGCAGTATTTT. This gives the protein CASSSSRGTDTQYF. Supplemented by reference TRBV19 and TRBJ2-3, the full variable domain reads DGGITQSPKYLFRKEGQNVTLSCEQNLNHDAMYWYRQDPGQGLRLIYYSQIVNDFQKGDIAEGYSVSREKKESFPLTVTSAQKNPTAFYLCASSSSRGTDTQYFGPGTRLTVL.

V usage is TRBV20-1 and J usage is TRBJ1-1, with D unresolved. Germline loops: CDR1 DFQATT, CDR2 SNEGSKA (reference sequence). The CDR3 contains 13 residues. The V end lost 3 bases, the J end lost 0 bases, and 8 bases lay between the germline ends. This CDR3 is CSASQIMNTEAFF. The CDR3 DNA is TGCAGTGCTAGTCAGATAATGAACACTGAAGCTTTCTTT.

The CDR3 region is CASSSASGTGELFF. Here the CDR3 DNA reads TGTGCCAGCAGCTCTGCTAGCGGGACTGGGGAGCTGTTTTTT. The V and J genes are TRBV7-3 and TRBJ2-2; 9 bases match TRBD2. V was clipped by 4 bases and J by 8 bases; unmatched bases: 5. The CDR3 has 14 residues. Germline loops: CDR1 SGHTA, CDR2 FQGTGA. Based on the CDR3 plus reference TRBV7-3 and TRBJ2-2, the full variable domain is GAGVSQTPSNKVTEKGKYVELRCDPISGHTALYWYRQSLGQGPEFLIYFQGTGAADDSGLPNDRFFAVRPEGSVSTLKIQRTERGDSAVYLCASSSASGTGELFFGEGSRLTVL.

The chain joins TRBV5-1 to TRBJ2-5; maybe TRBD2 (6 bases). Trimming pared 7 bases from V and 2 bases from J, leaving 15 bases between. The CDR3 spans 14 residues. Germline assignment: CDR1 SGHRS and CDR2 YFSETQ. This chain's CDR3 is CASCPAGTQETQYF. The CDR3 DNA reads TGCGCCAGCTGCCCGGCCGGGACTCAAGAGACCCAGTACTTC.

CDR3 protein: CASSPQGDTNEKLFF. CDR3 DNA: TGTGCCAGCAGCCCCCAGGGGGACACAAATGAAAAACTGTTTTTT. The chain carries TRBV4-2 and TRBJ1-4, with 7 bases fitting TRBD1. CDR1 and CDR2 (germline): LGHNA, YNFKEQ. The trim removed 4 bases at V and 5 bases at J, leaving 7 bases unmatched. CDR3 length equals 15 residues.

The chain couples TRBV6-1 to TRBJ1-4; D uncertain. Per the germline V gene, CDR1 is MNHNS and CDR2 is SASEGT. V was shortened by 3 bases and J by 10 bases, with 21 bases between the two germline ends. The CDR3 is made up of 16 amino acids. CDR3 sequence reads: CASSDVLLTVAGKLFF. The CDR3 coding sequence is TGTGCCAGCAGTGACGTGCTGCTAACCGTGGCCGGAAAACTGTTTTTT.

V usage is TRBV28 and J usage is TRBJ1-6, with TRBD1 identical over 7 bases. V lost 7 bases to trimming and J lost 6 bases; unmatched junction nucleotides: 6. This CDR3 contains 14 residues. Germline V gene data show CDR1 as MDHEN and CDR2 as SYDVKM. CDR3 sequence reads: CASTQGEVNSPLHF. In DNA form, the CDR3 reads TGTGCCAGCACCCAGGGGGAAGTTAATTCACCCCTCCACTTT.

The gene calls are TRBV6-2 or TRBV6-3 and TRBJ1-2, with TRBD1 matching 7 bases. There are 14 residues in the CDR3. Germline V lookup: CDR1 MNHEY, CDR2 SVGEGT. The J segment lost 6 bases and the V segment lost 5 bases, leaving 9 bases of the junction unmatched. CDR3 coding DNA: TGTGCCAGCAGTCCACAGGGACAGAAGAATGGCTACACCTTC. Translated: CASSPQGQKNGYTF.

The chain is built from TRBV30 and TRBJ1-5, with a tentative D call TRBD1 (5 bases). Germline V CDR1 and CDR2: GTSNPN, SVGIG (reference sequence). Trimming shortened V by 0 bases and J by 5 bases, and 14 bases separated the two germline ends. The CDR3 totals 15 residues. CDR3 sequence reads: CAWSVVDRLDQPQHF. The CDR3 DNA reads TGTGCCTGGAGTGTCGTCGACAGACTTGATCAGCCCCAGCATTTT. Variable domain in full (rest from reference TRBV30 and TRBJ1-5): SQTIHQWPATLVQPVGSPLSLECTVEGTSNPNLYWYRQAAGRGLQLLFYSVGIGQISSEVPQNLSASRPQDRQFILSSKKLLLSDSGFYLCAWSVVDRLDQPQHFGDGTRLSIL.

The chain recombines TRBV5-6 with TRBJ2-5; 8 nucleotides match TRBD2. V lost 8 bases, J lost 5 bases, and 14 bases stayed unmatched. In germline, CDR1 is SGHDT, CDR2 YYEEEE. CDR3 length: 15 residues. The CDR3 DNA follows: TGTGCCAGTCGCCTGGTGGCGGGAGGAACGGAGACCCAGTACTTC. It encodes CASRLVAGGTETQYF. Filled out from reference TRBV5-6 and TRBJ2-5, the complete variable domain reads DAGVTQSPTHLIKTRGQQVTLRCSPKSGHDTVSWYQQALGQGPQFIFQYYEEEERQRGNFPDRFSGHQFPNYSSELNVNALLLGDSALYLCASRLVAGGTETQYFGPGTRLLVL.

This chain uses TRBV5-1 with TRBJ1-2; the D gene is possibly TRBD1 (5 bases). Germline values: CDR1 SGHRS, CDR2 YFSETQ. CDR3 length: 13 residues. V lost 3 bases and J 9 bases, leaving 15 bases between the germline ends. CDR3 in DNA: TGCGCCAGCAGCTGGGATCCAAGGGGCAGCTACACCTTC. This codes for CASSWDPRGSYTF.